The sequence of this TCR beta chain was determined in a study of shared clonotypes between healthy human individuals (dated by TCRdb to between 2020 and 2021). General notes on the study: A couple of women and three men aged 18 to 49 years were included in the cohort. Leukapheresis yielded between about 0.8 and 8.9 billion PBMCs per donor. For each donor, three plates each were used for CD4 naive and CD4 memory, two plates were used for CD8 naive, and one plate was used for CD8 memory. To increase sequencing depth and limit assay-specific biases, different laboratories used diverse techniques to prepare libraries and sequence TCR repertoires. To estimate repertoire size and how much clonotype sharing occurs between individuals, the study deeply sequenced the blood TCR repertoires of a handful of healthy adults.

A word on this clone: Its binding antigen is unknown. Base qualities are not recorded, but no much larger clone differs from it by a single base.

Broader findings and caveats from the paper: Based on pairwise subsampling, the degree of clonotype sharing among donors was expected to be affected by sequencing depth. Compared with non-shared clonotypes, clonotypes shared by all four sorted-subset donors had higher generation probabilities. Sampling was restricted to blood, and TCR repertoires in tissues likely differ from the TCR repertoires found in blood. Rarefaction of sorted-subset datasets indicated incomplete sequencing despite the large sequencing depth. Naive subsets generally had larger estimated clonotype richness than memory subsets. Sharing across a few donors was observed for around 4.8% of naive CD4, about 3.2% of naive CD8, over 2% of memory CD4, and around 0.44% of memory CD8 clonotypes. Because the study included only a small number of donors, the genetic and exposure-history diversity represented was limited.

Healthy HIV-negative adults with no recently reported acute infections or vaccinations were included as donors. Every donor was a Caucasian adult residing in Nashville, Tennessee, USA. CD4+ T cells were enriched by magnetic negative selection, after which naive cells were positively selected on CD45RA and the negative fraction was taken as the memory subset. After blood collection by leukapheresis, PBMCs were isolated using Ficoll-Histopaque density gradient centrifugation and then cryopreserved in the vapor phase of liquid nitrogen. Analytical flow cytometry was used to check the purity and quantity of every magnetically sorted T cell population. From each sorted fraction, genomic DNA was isolated and quantified by UV absorbance on a Nanodrop 2000c. Using the deep immunoSEQ assay, TCR CDR3 regions were amplified from genomic DNA by multiplex PCR. Genomic DNA extracted from each cell subset was distributed evenly over all wells of several immunoSEQ 96-well plates, and each plate served as one replicate. For sorted subsets, around 0.2 ug of genomic DNA, equivalent to tens of thousands of T cell genomes, went into each replicate PCR. Purified libraries were measured with a Qubit 3.0 fluorometer, size-checked on a Bioanalyzer 2100, and measured again with the KAPA Library Quantification kit. Every immunoSEQ 96-well plate was sequenced on a separate single-read 150-cycle Illumina NextSeq 550 flow cell. The source study handled its data this way. Because only junctional sequences without quality scores were contained in the immunoSEQ output, filtering matching that applied to full-length reads could not be performed. To assign V/J genes and CDR3, sequences were annotated against IMGT germline references using PyIR, a Python wrapper for IgBLAST v1.9. Any read was removed if the V/J assignment was weak (E-value above 1e-6), the CDR3 was missing, or the read contained stop codons, out-of-frame junctions, or ambiguous translated residues. V3J clonotypes were defined as sequences sharing an identical inferred V gene, J gene, and CDR3 amino acid sequence. Percentage overlap between repertoires was computed as shared unique clonotypes divided by the size of the smaller repertoire. Richness of each repertoire was evaluated using RTK rarefaction, the Chao1 estimator, and Recon v2.1 estimates of unobserved clonotypes. OLGA was used to compute generation probabilities for all TCRbeta clonotypes that the gDNA method yielded from several donors. TCRdb carries this immuneACCESS record with in-frame sequences only. Its versions omit some clonotypes, under half of them owing to an unresolved V gene in the studies checked, with the rest unexplained. V and J calls and clone size follow that table, whereas D and trimming were derived from the DNA. The table for this sample lists some 500,000 clones; around 96% of them were counted only once. The biggest ten clones account for 0.05% to 0.07% of the sample.

V is clipped by 4 bases and J by 0 bases, and the sequence between their germline boundaries is 10 bases long. Counted from cysteine to phenylalanine, this CDR3 has 14 amino acids. The only DNA kept is the CDR3, 42 bases in frame from the first base. Per the germline V gene (reference sequence), SGHKS is the CDR1 and YYEKEE is the CDR2. The sequence was obtained from a young woman in good health. The sequencing input was naive CD4+ T cells sorted from blood. The cell subset or site label corresponds to: CD45RA+ positively selected. This receptor chain uses TRBV5-5 and TRBJ1-2; matching of 5 bases hints at TRBD1 as the D gene. The nucleotides are TGTGCCAGCAGCACCCAGACAGCTAACTATGGCTACACCTTC. This translates into CASSTQTANYGYTF.